The rows below give T cell receptor beta chains drawn from one sample of a study of CD8+ T cells in alopecia areata. Method: immunoSEQ multiplex PCR; TCRdb's copy keeps in-frame clones and lacks some. The sample has a few hundred thousand clones, more than 30% seen once; the top ten hold 0.48%. Sequenced here: CD4+ T cells sorted from blood, sampled at week 34, from a patient treated with tofacitinib. These receptors were collected from a human donor with alopecia areata. The CDR3 runs from the conserved cysteine through the conserved F or W. The order of the fields is J gene, V gene, D gene, clone size, CDR3 length, CDR3 DNA, CDR3 protein. D genes are given only for firm matches. Clone size, where shown, is once, few, many, or a class for clones that have expanded.

TRBJ1-1 | TRBV7-2 | TRBD1 | NA | 14 | TGTGCCAGCCGATCCTGGACAGGCGACACTGAAGCTTTCTTT | CASRSWTGDTEAFF
TRBJ1-2 | TRBV25-1 | NA | NA | 13 | TGTGCCAGCAGGGGAAATATGCAGTATGGCTACACCTTC | CASRGNMQYGYTF
TRBJ2-1 | TRBV9 | TRBD2 | few | 18 | TGTGCCAGCAGCCCCAGTCTAGCGGGGGGGCCTAAGGATAATGAGCAGTTCTTC | CASSPSLAGGPKDNEQFF
TRBJ2-1 | TRBV29-1 | TRBD2 | few | 14 | TGCAGCGTTGATCTAGCGGGGGCCTACAATGAGCAGTTCTTC | CSVDLAGAYNEQFF
TRBJ1-5 | TRBV7-9 | NA | NA | 12 | TGTGCCAGCAGTTCCACCGGTGGGCCCCAGCATTTT | CASSSTGGPQHF
TRBJ2-6 | TRBV7-8 | NA | NA | 16 | TGTGCCAGCAGCTTAGGGAGTATTGGTGGGGCCAACGTCCTGACTTTC | CASSLGSIGGANVLTF
TRBJ1-1 | TRBV30 | NA | few | 17 | TGTGCCTTCCCCCCTCCGACAGGCCGCTGGGGGAACACTGAAGCTTTCTTT | CAFPPPTGRWGNTEAFF
TRBJ1-4 | TRBV15 | NA | NA | 14 | TGTGCCACCAGCAGAGATCGGGGAGGGGAACAACTGTTTTTT | CATSRDRGGEQLFF
TRBJ2-2 | TRBV7-9 | TRBD1 | few | 14 | TGTGCCAGGGACCGGACAGGCCTCACCGGGGAGCTGTTTTTT | CARDRTGLTGELFF
TRBJ2-2 | TRBV2 | NA | few | 14 | TGTGCCAGCAGTGTTCAGGAGAGAACCGGGGAGCTGTTTTTT | CASSVQERTGELFF
TRBJ1-1 | TRBV18 | NA | few | 13 | TGTGCCAGCTCCCAGGGGCGGAACACTGAAGCTTTCTTT | CASSQGRNTEAFF
TRBJ2-4 | TRBV5-4 | TRBD1 | once | 16 | TGTGCCAGCAGCTCAATAGGACAGGGGCTCCAAAACATTCAGTACTTC | CASSSIGQGLQNIQYF
TRBJ2-1 | TRBV18 | NA | NA | 13 | TGTGCCAGCTCGAGTGCCATAGCGGATGAGCAGTTCTTC | CASSSAIADEQFF
TRBJ2-7 | TRBV4-1 | NA | NA | 14 | TGCGCCAGCAGCCACCCTCTTCAGGGCTACGAGCAGTACTTC | CASSHPLQGYEQYF
TRBJ1-6 | TRBV5-1 | NA | NA | 14 | TGCGCCAGCAGCTTGGCCGTGGTGGGTTCACCCCTCCACTTT | CASSLAVVGSPLHF
TRBJ1-2 | TRBV9 | NA | NA | 15 | TGTGCCAGCAGCGTAGCTACGGGACACCACTATGGCTACACCTTC | CASSVATGHHYGYTF
TRBJ2-4 | TRBV7-9 | NA | many | 14 | TGTGCCAGCAGCTTAGAAGACTACAAAAACATTCAGTACTTC | CASSLEDYKNIQYF
TRBJ1-1 | TRBV11-2 | NA | few | 14 | TGTGCCAGCAGCCTAAGCAGGGGAAACACTGAAGCTTTCTTT | CASSLSRGNTEAFF
TRBJ1-1 | TRBV6-5 | NA | NA | 13 | TGTGCCATCAGTGAGTTGGTCGACGCTGAAGCTTTCTTT | CAISELVDAEAFF
TRBJ2-1 | TRBV5-6 | NA | NA | 13 | TGTGCCAGCAGCTCAGGGGTAAACAATGAGCAGTTCTTC | CASSSGVNNEQFF
TRBJ2-5 | TRBV6-5 | NA | few | 13 | TGTGCCAGCAGTTACTCGAATAGTGGGGCCCAGTACTTC | CASSYSNSGAQYF
TRBJ2-1 | TRBV5-1 | NA | once | 15 | TGCGCCAGCAGCTTGGTCGGGGAACCCTACAATGAGCAGTTCTTC | CASSLVGEPYNEQFF
TRBJ2-4 | TRBV29-1 | NA | NA | 14 | TGCAGCGTTGGCGGCAAAGTAGCCAAAAACATTCAGTACTTC | CSVGGKVAKNIQYF
TRBJ1-1 | TRBV7-9 | NA | NA | 14 | TGTGCCAGCAGCTTAAGGGGCCCGAACACTGAAGCTTTCTTT | CASSLRGPNTEAFF
TRBJ2-7 | TRBV29-1 | TRBD1 | NA | 16 | TGCAGCGTTGGTTCTTTTGGGGACAGGGAGAGGTACGAGCAGTACTTC | CSVGSFGDRERYEQYF
TRBJ2-3 | TRBV19 | NA | few | 14 | TGTGCCAGTAGTACCCAGGGTGGGGCAGATACGCAGTATTTT | CASSTQGGADTQYF
TRBJ1-1 | TRBV5-1 | TRBD1 | NA | 15 | TGCGCCAGCAGTCGGACAGGGGGTATGAACACTGAAGCTTTCTTT | CASSRTGGMNTEAFF
TRBJ1-4 | TRBV29-1 | NA | NA | 11 | TGCAGCGGCGGAGTCGGTGAAAAACTGTTTTTT | CSGGVGEKLFF
TRBJ2-3 | TRBV30 | NA | few | 16 | TGTGCCTGGAGTCGTGGGACCTTGGGCGGCACAGATACGCAGTATTTT | CAWSRGTLGGTDTQYF
TRBJ2-2 | TRBV7-2 | TRBD1 | few | 18 | TGTGCCAGCAGCTCCCGTGGGGGACAGTATCCGAACACCGGGGAGCTGTTTTTT | CASSSRGGQYPNTGELFF
TRBJ1-1 | TRBV7-9 | NA | NA | 12 | TGTGCCAGCAGCTTAGTAAGGGGTGAAGCTTTCTTT | CASSLVRGEAFF
TRBJ2-1 | TRBV5-6 | TRBD1 | NA | 15 | TGTGCCAGCAGCTTAATTCGACAGGGGGAGGGTGAGCAGTTCTTC | CASSLIRQGEGEQFF
TRBJ2-7 | TRBV4-1 | NA | few | 13 | TGCGCCAGCAGCCCTCCGCCGACCGGGGAGCAGTACTTC | CASSPPPTGEQYF
TRBJ1-4 | TRBV7-9 | NA | few | 14 | TGTGCCAGCAGCTCTACAGGGCGGGGTGAAAAACTGTTTTTT | CASSSTGRGEKLFF
TRBJ2-2 | TRBV30 | NA | NA | 12 | TGTGCCTGGAGGGTGGTCACCGGGGAGCTGTTTTTT | CAWRVVTGELFF
TRBJ1-2 | TRBV19 | NA | few | 13 | TGTGCCAGTAGGGACTGGGATCACTATGGCTACACCTTC | CASRDWDHYGYTF
TRBJ2-5 | TRBV6-5 | TRBD2 | NA | 14 | TGTGCCAGCAGCACGGGGACTAGCGCGGAGACCCAGTACTTC | CASSTGTSAETQYF
TRBJ2-2 | TRBV11-2 | NA | NA | 16 | TGTGCCAGCAGCTTAGCCCAGGGTCGATATGGCGGGGAGCTGTTTTTT | CASSLAQGRYGGELFF
TRBJ1-2 | TRBV30 | NA | few | 11 | TGTGCCTGGAGTGCAGGGTTTGGCTACACCTTC | CAWSAGFGYTF
TRBJ2-7 | TRBV29-1 | NA | few | 11 | TGCAGCGTTGACTCCCGGGACGAGCAGTACTTC | CSVDSRDEQYF
TRBJ1-2 | TRBV14 | NA | NA | 13 | TGTGCCAGCAGCCCTGTCTGGGGAGATGGCTACACCTTC | CASSPVWGDGYTF
TRBJ2-3 | TRBV14 | NA | NA | 15 | TGTGCCAGCAGCCAAGCGGACTCCCGCACAGATACGCAGTATTTT | CASSQADSRTDTQYF
TRBJ2-1 | TRBV5-1 | TRBD2 | NA | 17 | TGCGCCAGCAGCTTGGTGGCTAGCGGGAGCATGTTTAATGAGCAGTTCTTC | CASSLVASGSMFNEQFF
TRBJ2-3 | TRBV7-8 | TRBD2 | NA | 15 | TGTGCCAGCAGCTATACTAGCGCCCGGAGAGATACGCAGTATTTT | CASSYTSARRDTQYF
TRBJ2-2 | TRBV7-9 | NA | few | 17 | TGTGCCAGCAGCCGCCCTAGATCCGGGCACAACACCGGGGAGCTGTTTTTT | CASSRPRSGHNTGELFF